The 18 T cell receptor beta chains reported below all come from one sample, sequenced in a study of shared clonotypes between healthy human individuals. The assay was immunoSEQ multiplex PCR, and TCRdb's table has in-frame clones only and misses some. The sample has 2 million to 2.5 million clones, more than 80% seen once. Source material: naive CD4+ T cells from PBMCs. The sample's subset: CD45RA+ positively selected. The origin of the receptors is a man between 18 and 35 years old in good health. Some clones in this sample may be carry-over from other donors' samples.

In its sample, this clone was seen once. The gene calls are TRBV7-9 and TRBJ2-7; 10 positions agree with TRBD2. The CDR3 length is 14 residues. The junction had 6 bases not matched to a gene; V was cut back by 10 bases and J by 0 bases. CDR1 is SEHNR and CDR2 is FQNEAQ in the germline V gene (reference sequence). In nucleotides, the CDR3 is TGTGCCACCCAACTAGCGGGGAGCTCCTACGAGCAGTACTTC. Translation: CATQLAGSSYEQYF.

The chain uses TRBV5-1 and TRBJ2-1; the match to TRBD2 covers 9 bases. This CDR3 has 16 residues. In germline, CDR1 is SGHRS, CDR2 YFSETQ. V was clipped by 0 bases and J by 4 bases; unmatched bases: 5. CDR3 in amino acids: CASSLVSGSAYNEQFF. The CDR3 DNA follows: TGCGCCAGCAGCTTGGTTAGCGGGAGTGCATACAATGAGCAGTTCTTC.

This chain connects TRBV7-8 to TRBJ2-2; no definite D call. The CDR3 has 15 amino acids. The germline V gene encodes CDR1 SGHVS and CDR2 FQNEAQ. Trimming removed 5 bases at V and 0 bases at J, with 10 bases between. CDR3 region: CASSNRFANTGELFF. CDR3 coding DNA: TGTGCCAGCAGCAACAGATTCGCGAACACCGGGGAGCTGTTTTTT.

This chain uses TRBV6-4 with TRBJ2-3; 7 bases align to TRBD2. The CDR3 spans 15 residues. Trimming cost V 6 bases and J 4 bases; bases outside gene matches: 10. Germline V gene data show CDR1 as MRHNA and CDR2 as SNTAGT. The CDR3 DNA follows: TGTGCCAGCAGCTCCGGGACTAAGGACGCAGATACGCAGTATTTT. Encoded protein: CASSSGTKDADTQYF.

In this sample, this clone turned up once. Other DNA sequences in the same sample also yield this CDR3. V gene TRBV9 combines with J gene TRBJ2-1; TRBD2 aligns across 7 bases. Looked up from germline, CDR1 is SGDLS and CDR2 is YYNGEE. V was clipped by 0 bases and J by 2 bases; unmatched bases: 5. The CDR3 is 16 amino acids. The CDR3 protein is CASSVVSSGAYNEQFF. For the CDR3, the DNA is TGTGCCAGCAGCGTAGTATCCAGCGGGGCCTACAATGAGCAGTTCTTC. Together with reference TRBV9 and TRBJ2-1, the CDR3 gives the full variable domain: DSGVTQTPKHLITATGQRVTLRCSPRSGDLSVYWYQQSLDQGLQFLIQYYNGEERAKGNILERFSAQQFPDLHSELNLSSLELGDSALYFCASSVVSSGAYNEQFFGPGTRLTVL.

This chain connects TRBV10-3 to TRBJ2-1; D may be TRBD2 (6 bases). The CDR3 extends over 19 amino acids. CDR1 and CDR2 (germline): ENHRY, SYGVKD. Trimming removed 2 bases at V and 0 bases at J, with 20 bases between. The CDR3 is CAISEPRALAPSSYNEQFF. The CDR3 DNA sequence: TGTGCCATCAGTGAGCCGAGGGCCCTAGCGCCCAGCTCCTACAATGAGCAGTTCTTC.

This chain connects TRBV5-1 to TRBJ1-1, with D possibly matching TRBD1 (5 bases). The CDR3 extends over 16 amino acids. The V end lost 1 base, the J end lost 1 base, and 14 bases lay between the germline ends. Germline CDR1 and CDR2: SGHRS and YFSETQ. CDR3 in DNA: TGCGCCAGCAGCTTGTATGCTCCAGGGAAGAACACTGAAGCTTTCTTT. It codes for CASSLYAPGKNTEAFF.

This chain links TRBV30 with TRBJ1-1; a possible D gene is TRBD1 (5 bases). V gave up 2 bases and J gave up 4 bases, with 8 bases separating them. Germline assignment: CDR1 GTSNPN and CDR2 SVGIG (reference sequence). This CDR3 spans 12 amino acids. CDR3 nucleotide sequence: TGTGCCTGGAGTCCCGACAGCACTGAAGCTTTCTTT. The encoded protein is CAWSPDSTEAFF.

This chain joins TRBV28 and TRBJ1-1; a possible D gene is TRBD1 (6 bases). Germline CDR1 MDHEN, CDR2 SYDVKM. The V gene lost 5 bases and the J gene lost 11 bases, with 15 bases spanning the gap. The CDR3 length is 12 residues. The CDR3 protein is CASSPERGGAFF. The CDR3 nucleotides read TGTGCCAGCAGTCCAGAACGAGGGGGGGCTTTCTTT.

This clone was picked up one time. This chain connects TRBV6-5 to TRBJ1-5; no clear D gene. Germline V gives CDR1 MNHEY, CDR2 SVGAGI. The ends were cut back, 2 bases at V and 5 bases at J, with 10 bases in the middle. The CDR3 covers 14 residues. The CDR3 here is CASSYARGDQPQHF. CDR3 in DNA: TGTGCCAGCAGTTACGCTCGGGGAGATCAGCCCCAGCATTTT.

The chain is built from TRBV29-1 and TRBJ2-7; TRBD2 aligns across 7 bases. V was clipped by 7 bases and J by 2 bases; unmatched bases: 14. CDR1 and CDR2 from the germline V gene are SQVTM and ANQGSEA. CDR3 length: 15 residues. CDR3 coding DNA: TGCAGCGCCTGGGGCGGGGGTTTGAGGGCCTACGAGCAGTACTTC. Its protein is CSAWGGGLRAYEQYF.

V and J are TRBV28 and TRBJ2-7; D ambiguous. Germline assignment: CDR1 MDHEN and CDR2 SYDVKM. CDR3 length equals 12 residues. Between the trimmed V and J ends, which lost 5 bases and 13 bases, there was a span of 18 bases. CDR3 DNA sequence: TGTGCCAGCAGTGCTGGACCCGGAGACCCTTACTTC. Translated, it gives CASSAGPGDPYF. The full variable domain, completed using reference TRBV28 and TRBJ2-7, is DVKVTQSSRYLVKRTGEKVFLECVQDMDHENMFWYRQDPGLGLRLIYFSYDVKMKEKGDIPEGYSVSREKKERFSLILESASTNQTSMYLCASSAGPGDPYFGPGTRLTVT.

The J gene is TRBJ2-7, the V gene TRBV5-4; 7 nucleotides line up with TRBD1. The CDR3 consists of 15 residues. The V gene end was trimmed by 5 bases and the J gene end by 1 base; junction bases not matched to a gene: 9. CDR1 and CDR2 from the germline V gene are SGHNT and YYREEE (reference sequence). CDR3 residues: CASSRDPGGSYEQYF. The CDR3 DNA sequence: TGTGCCAGCAGTAGAGATCCAGGGGGTTCCTACGAGCAGTACTTC.

This rearrangement joins TRBV7-9 to TRBJ2-7; 13 nucleotides line up with TRBD2. The germline gives CDR1 SEHNR, CDR2 FQNEAQ (reference sequence). The junction had 5 bases not matched to a gene; V was cut back by 5 bases and J by 4 bases. The CDR3 sequence is 15 residues long. CDR3 DNA: TGTGCCAGCAGCCCTACTAGCGGGAGGGCTTACGAGCAGTACTTC. Translation gives CASSPTSGRAYEQYF.

V is TRBV4-3 and J is TRBJ1-3; D unresolved. The CDR3 runs to 15 residues. With 1 base removed from V and 2 bases from J, the gap between germline ends came to 9 bases. Germline V gene sequence: CDR1 LGHNA, CDR2 YSLEER. The CDR3 loop reads CASSQVVSPGNTIYF. CDR3 in DNA: TGCGCCAGCAGCCAAGTGGTGTCCCCTGGAAACACCATATATTTT.

This clone was seen only once. The rearrangement joins TRBV18 to TRBJ2-3; a possible D gene is TRBD2 (5 bases). This CDR3 spans 15 amino acids. Trimming took off 0 bases at V and 0 bases at J, with 7 bases between the two ends. Germline assignment: CDR1 KGHSH and CDR2 LQKENI. The CDR3 bases are TGTGCCAGCTCACCACCTAGCGAGAGCACAGATACGCAGTATTTT. Amino acids: CASSPPSESTDTQYF.

The chain combines TRBV30 with TRBJ2-7, with 13 bases matching TRBD2. CDR1 and CDR2 from the germline V gene are GTSNPN and SVGIG (reference sequence). Trimming took 6 bases from V and 4 from J; bases not matched to a gene: 9. This CDR3 contains 15 residues. The CDR3 DNA reads as TGTGCCTGTACCGGGACTAGCGGGAACGGTTACGAGCAGTACTTC. Protein sequence: CACTGTSGNGYEQYF.

A single count supports this clone. The CDR3 nucleotides read TGTGCCAGCAGGCATACTAACGCTAACTATGGCTACACCTTC. Protein: CASRHTNANYGYTF. This chain joins TRBV28 and TRBJ1-2; no clear D. With 6 bases removed from V and 0 bases from J, the gap between germline ends came to 11 bases. This CDR3 comprises 14 residues. Germline values: CDR1 MDHEN, CDR2 SYDVKM.